Listed below are T cell receptor beta chains from one sample, sequenced in a study of OX40 agonist ivuxolimab in advanced cancers. The protocol was immunoSEQ multiplex PCR, while the TCRdb copy is restricted to in-frame clones and leaves out a portion. The sample includes around 7,000 clones, about four fifths of them seen just once. The sequencing here drew on CD4+ or CD8+ T cells sorted from blood, taken in a trial of the OX40 agonist ivuxolimab. The receptors stem from an adult with an advanced solid tumor such as melanoma, head and neck, liver or kidney cancer. The CDR3 runs from the conserved cysteine through the conserved F or W.

v_call	j_call	cdr3_aa
TRBV7-6	TRBJ1-2	CASSADPGQGAYGYTF
TRBV7-8	TRBJ2-3	CASSLRALTFTDTQYF
TRBV6-1	TRBJ2-1	CASSPQGQVRNEQFF
TRBV9	TRBJ2-1	CASSGRPGEDYNEQFF
TRBV6-5	TRBJ2-7	CASSYRRDNSYEQYF
TRBV5-1	TRBJ1-5	CASSLGTGNINQPQHF
TRBV19	TRBJ2-1	CASSGEWVEQFF
TRBV6-5	TRBJ2-5	CASTQWVQETQYF
TRBV6-5	TRBJ2-1	CASSYLPGGYNEQFF
TRBV11-2	TRBJ2-7	CASSRWTVEQYF
TRBV10-1	TRBJ1-6	CASSEKGREYLNSPLHF
TRBV7-9	TRBJ2-3	CASSRLLTRDTQYF
TRBV27	TRBJ2-3	CASSSLGVDTQYF
TRBV4-2	TRBJ2-2	CASSQDPGDPTGELFF
TRBV13	TRBJ2-7	CASGLGLSSYEQYF
TRBV27	TRBJ1-4	CASSNGGALDEKLFF
TRBV6-5	TRBJ1-5	CASSPGRGLLQPQHF
TRBV9	TRBJ1-2	CASSPPSEGYYGYTF
TRBV2	TRBJ2-1	CASRSTGLAAYNEQFF
TRBV4-3	TRBJ2-5	CASSPGGLAGEETQYF
TRBV10-1	TRBJ1-2	CASSESKGAHYGYTF
TRBV21-1	TRBJ1-6	CASSRQQGAGNSPLHF
TRBV30	TRBJ2-5	CAWSVERGRQETQYF
TRBV2	TRBJ2-2	CASSDGGGSGELFF
TRBV23-1	TRBJ2-2	CASSRPQGQGSNTGELFF
TRBV7-9	TRBJ1-5	CASSSGPLAQHF
TRBV5-1	TRBJ2-2	CASRSTGGLTGELFF
TRBV7-8	TRBJ2-7	CASSLGQISSYEQYF
TRBV2	TRBJ1-1	CATSIMNTEAFF
TRBV27	TRBJ1-1	CASNIRQGRPMNTEAFF
TRBV4-3	TRBJ2-7	CASSPGQGGYEQYF
TRBV4-2	TRBJ1-2	CASSQETGQLGGYTF
TRBV9	TRBJ1-2	CASSDRVDGYTF
TRBV7-9	TRBJ2-7	CASSRMGEQYF
TRBV27	TRBJ1-6	CASSGGGVYSPLHF
TRBV9	TRBJ2-3	CASSGKRARGTDTQYF
TRBV15	TRBJ1-1	CATSRDAGGEAFF
TRBV20-1	TRBJ1-1	CSASSGVEAFF
TRBV11-3	TRBJ2-1	CASSLYGGYEQFF
TRBV29-1	TRBJ1-2	CSVELADTYGYTF
TRBV7-3	TRBJ2-3	CASSPHVAGTDTQYF
TRBV6-6	TRBJ2-1	CASNFYGGNEQFF
TRBV6-5	TRBJ2-3	CASSYSASGSTDTQYF